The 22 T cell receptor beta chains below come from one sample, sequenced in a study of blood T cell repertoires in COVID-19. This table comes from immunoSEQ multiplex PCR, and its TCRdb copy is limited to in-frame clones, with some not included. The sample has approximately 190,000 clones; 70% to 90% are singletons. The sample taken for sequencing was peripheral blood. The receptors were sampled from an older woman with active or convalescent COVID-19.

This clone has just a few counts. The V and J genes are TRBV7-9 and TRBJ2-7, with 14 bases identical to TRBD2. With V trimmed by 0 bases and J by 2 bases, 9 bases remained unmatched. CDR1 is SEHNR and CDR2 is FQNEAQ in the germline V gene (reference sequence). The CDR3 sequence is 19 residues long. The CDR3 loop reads CASSLAGLAGGKFTYEQYF. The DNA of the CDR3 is TGTGCCAGCAGCTTAGCCGGACTAGCGGGAGGCAAATTTACCTACGAGCAGTACTTC.

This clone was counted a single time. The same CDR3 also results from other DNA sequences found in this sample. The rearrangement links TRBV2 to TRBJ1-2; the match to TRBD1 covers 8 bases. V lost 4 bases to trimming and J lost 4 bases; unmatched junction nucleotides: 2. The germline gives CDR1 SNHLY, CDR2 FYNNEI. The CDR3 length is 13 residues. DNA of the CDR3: TGTGCCAGCAGTGGACAGGGGACCTATGGCTACACCTTC. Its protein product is CASSGQGTYGYTF.

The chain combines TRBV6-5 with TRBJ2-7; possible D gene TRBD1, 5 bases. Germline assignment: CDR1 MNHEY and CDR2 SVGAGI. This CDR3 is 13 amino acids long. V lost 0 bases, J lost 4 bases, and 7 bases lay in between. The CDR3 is CASSYSGAYEQYF. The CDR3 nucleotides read TGTGCCAGCAGTTACTCTGGGGCTTACGAGCAGTACTTC.

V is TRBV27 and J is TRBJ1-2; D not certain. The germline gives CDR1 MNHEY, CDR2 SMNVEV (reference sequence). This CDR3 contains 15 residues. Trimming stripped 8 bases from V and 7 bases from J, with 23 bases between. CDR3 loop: CASRERAGLGGGYTF. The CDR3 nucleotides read TGTGCCAGCCGAGAGAGGGCGGGTTTGGGAGGTGGCTACACCTTC.

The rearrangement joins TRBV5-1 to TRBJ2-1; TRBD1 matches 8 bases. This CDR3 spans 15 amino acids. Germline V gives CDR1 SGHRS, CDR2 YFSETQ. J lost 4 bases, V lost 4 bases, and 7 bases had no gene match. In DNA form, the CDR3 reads TGCGCCAGCAGCACTGGACAGGGTATGTACAATGAGCAGTTCTTC. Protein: CASSTGQGMYNEQFF.

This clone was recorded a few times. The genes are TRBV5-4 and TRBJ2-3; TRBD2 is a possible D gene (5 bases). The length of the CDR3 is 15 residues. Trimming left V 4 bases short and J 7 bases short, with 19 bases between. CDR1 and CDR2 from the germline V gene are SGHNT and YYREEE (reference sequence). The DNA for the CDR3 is TGTGCCAGCAGCCCCGAGGGTCGGGGATGGAATACGCAGTATTTT. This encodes CASSPEGRGWNTQYF.

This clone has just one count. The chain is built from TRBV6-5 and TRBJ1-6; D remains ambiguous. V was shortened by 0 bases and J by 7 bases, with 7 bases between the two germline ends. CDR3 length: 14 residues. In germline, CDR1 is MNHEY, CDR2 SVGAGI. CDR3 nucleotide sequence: TGTGCCAGCAGTTACTCGGGCGAGAATTCACCCCTCCACTTT. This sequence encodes CASSYSGENSPLHF.

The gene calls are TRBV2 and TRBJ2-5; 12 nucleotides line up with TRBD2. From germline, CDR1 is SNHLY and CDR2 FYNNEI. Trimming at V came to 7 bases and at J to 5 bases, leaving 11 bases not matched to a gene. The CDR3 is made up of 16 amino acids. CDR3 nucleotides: TGTGCCAGCAAGCAGACTAGCGGGAGTGGCGGGGAGACCCAGTACTTC. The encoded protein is CASKQTSGSGGETQYF.

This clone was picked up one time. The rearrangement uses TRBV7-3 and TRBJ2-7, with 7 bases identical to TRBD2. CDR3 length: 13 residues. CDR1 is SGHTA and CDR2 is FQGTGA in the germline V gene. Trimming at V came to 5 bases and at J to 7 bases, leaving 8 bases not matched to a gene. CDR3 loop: CASSPGTGGEQYF. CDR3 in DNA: TGTGCCAGCAGCCCGGGGACGGGGGGAGAGCAGTACTTC. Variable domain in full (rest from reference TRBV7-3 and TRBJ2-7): GAGVSQTPSNKVTEKGKYVELRCDPISGHTALYWYRQSLGQGPEFLIYFQGTGAADDSGLPNDRFFAVRPEGSVSTLKIQRTERGDSAVYLCASSPGTGGEQYFGPGTRLTVT.

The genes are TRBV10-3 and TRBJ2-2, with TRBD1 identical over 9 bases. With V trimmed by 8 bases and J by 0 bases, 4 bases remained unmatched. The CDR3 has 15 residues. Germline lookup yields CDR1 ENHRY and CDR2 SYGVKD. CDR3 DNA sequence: TGTGCCATCCGGGGACAGGGCACGAACACCGGGGAGCTGTTTTTT. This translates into CAIRGQGTNTGELFF.

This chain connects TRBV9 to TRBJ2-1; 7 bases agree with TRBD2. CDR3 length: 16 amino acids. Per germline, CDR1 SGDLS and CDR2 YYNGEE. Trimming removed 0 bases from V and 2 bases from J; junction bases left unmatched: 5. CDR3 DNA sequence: TGTGCCAGCAGCGTAGTGGGGCTAGCGGCCTACAATGAGCAGTTCTTC. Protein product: CASSVVGLAAYNEQFF.

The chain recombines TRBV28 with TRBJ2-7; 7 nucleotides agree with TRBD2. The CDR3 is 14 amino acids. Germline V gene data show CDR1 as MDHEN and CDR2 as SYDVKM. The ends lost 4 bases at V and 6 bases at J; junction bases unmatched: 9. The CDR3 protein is CASSSVGRIGEQYF. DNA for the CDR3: TGTGCCAGCAGTTCGGTCGGGAGGATCGGCGAGCAGTACTTC.

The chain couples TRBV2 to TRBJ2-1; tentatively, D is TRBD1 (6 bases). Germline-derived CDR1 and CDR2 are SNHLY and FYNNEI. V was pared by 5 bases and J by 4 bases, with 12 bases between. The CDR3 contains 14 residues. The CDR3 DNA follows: TGTGCCAGCAGTACACTCCAGGGGTACAATGAGCAGTTCTTC. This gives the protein CASSTLQGYNEQFF. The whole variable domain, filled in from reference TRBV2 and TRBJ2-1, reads EPEVTQTPSHQVTQMGQEVILRCVPISNHLYFYWYRQILGQKVEFLVSFYNNEISEKSEIFDDQFSVERPDGSNFTLKIRSTKLEDSAMYFCASSTLQGYNEQFFGPGTRLTVL.

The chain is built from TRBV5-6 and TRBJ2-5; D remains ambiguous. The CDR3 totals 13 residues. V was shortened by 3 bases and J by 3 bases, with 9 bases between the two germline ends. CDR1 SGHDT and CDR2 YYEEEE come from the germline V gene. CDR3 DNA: TGTGCCAGCAGCTCACGCAACAAAGAGACCCAGTACTTC. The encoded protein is CASSSRNKETQYF.

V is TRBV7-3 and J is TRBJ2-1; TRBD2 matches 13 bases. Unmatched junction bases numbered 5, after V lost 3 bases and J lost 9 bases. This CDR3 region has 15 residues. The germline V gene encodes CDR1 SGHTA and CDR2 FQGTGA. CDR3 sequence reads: CASSLGLAGRGEQFF. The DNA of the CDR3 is TGTGCCAGCAGCTTGGGACTAGCGGGAAGGGGTGAGCAGTTCTTC.

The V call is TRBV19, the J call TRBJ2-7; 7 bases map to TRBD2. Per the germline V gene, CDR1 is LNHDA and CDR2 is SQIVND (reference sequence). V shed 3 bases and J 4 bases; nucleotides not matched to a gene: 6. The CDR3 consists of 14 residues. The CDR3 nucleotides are TGTGCCAGTAGTATGGGGGGAGGGCCTTACGAGCAGTACTTC. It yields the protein CASSMGGGPYEQYF.

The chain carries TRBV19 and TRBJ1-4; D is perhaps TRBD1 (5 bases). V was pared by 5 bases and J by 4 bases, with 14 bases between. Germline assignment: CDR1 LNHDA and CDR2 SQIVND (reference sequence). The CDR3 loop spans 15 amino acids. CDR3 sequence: CASSPLRGDNEKLFF. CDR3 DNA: TGTGCCAGTAGTCCCCTACGGGGGGATAATGAAAAACTGTTTTTT.

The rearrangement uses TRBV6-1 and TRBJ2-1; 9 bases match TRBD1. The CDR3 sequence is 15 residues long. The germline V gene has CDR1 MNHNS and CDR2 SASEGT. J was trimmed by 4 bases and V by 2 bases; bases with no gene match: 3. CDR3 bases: TGTGCCAGCAGTGAACCGGGACAGGGATACAATGAGCAGTTCTTC. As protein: CASSEPGQGYNEQFF.

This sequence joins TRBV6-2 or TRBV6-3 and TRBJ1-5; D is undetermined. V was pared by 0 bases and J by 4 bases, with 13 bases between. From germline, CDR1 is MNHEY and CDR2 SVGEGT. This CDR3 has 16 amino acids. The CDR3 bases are TGTGCCAGCAGTTACTCCCGGATGAGGAATAATCAGCCCCAGCATTTT. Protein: CASSYSRMRNNQPQHF.

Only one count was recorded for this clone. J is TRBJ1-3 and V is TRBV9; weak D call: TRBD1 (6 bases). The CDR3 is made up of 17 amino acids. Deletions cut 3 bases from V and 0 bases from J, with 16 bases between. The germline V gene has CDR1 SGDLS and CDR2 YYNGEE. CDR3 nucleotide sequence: TGTGCCAGCAGCGATAACCTAGACAGGCTCTCTGGAAACACCATATATTTT. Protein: CASSDNLDRLSGNTIYF.

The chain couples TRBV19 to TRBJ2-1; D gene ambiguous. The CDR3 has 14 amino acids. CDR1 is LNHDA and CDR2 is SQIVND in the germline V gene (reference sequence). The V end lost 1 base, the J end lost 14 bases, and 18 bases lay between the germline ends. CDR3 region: CASSIGRGYQGEFF. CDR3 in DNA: TGTGCCAGTAGTATAGGGCGAGGCTATCAAGGCGAGTTCTTC.

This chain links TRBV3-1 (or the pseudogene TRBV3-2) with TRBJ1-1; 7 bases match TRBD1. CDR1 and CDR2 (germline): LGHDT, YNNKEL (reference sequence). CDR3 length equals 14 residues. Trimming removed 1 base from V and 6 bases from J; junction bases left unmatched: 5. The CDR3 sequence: CASSQADRAPEAFF. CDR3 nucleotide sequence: TGTGCCAGCAGCCAAGCAGACAGGGCCCCTGAAGCTTTCTTT.